The following is a T cell receptor (beta chain) sequence with its context. The antigen is undetermined. Using immunoSEQ multiplex PCR, the repertoire was profiled, and TCRdb retains in-frame clones only, with some absent. The sample has about 1.5 million clones; 98% are singletons. The sample is drawn from a study of shared clonotypes between healthy human individuals. For the study at large: Aged 18 to 49, the donors were a couple of women and three men.

The CDR3 runs to 15 residues. V was shortened by 0 bases and J by 0 bases, with 8 bases between the two germline ends. From germline, CDR1 is LNHNV and CDR2 YYDKDF (reference sequence). Study-wide findings and caveats: Among a handful of donors, 4.5% to 5.5% of naive CD4 clonotypes were found in common. Generation probability values for non-shared clonotypes were lower than those for clonotypes shared by all four donors. The study generally estimated greater richness for naive than memory subsets.

Sequenced input: naive CD4+ T cells sorted from blood. Subset meaning: CD45RA+ positively selected. This TCR was sampled from a man younger than 45 in good health. The chain joins TRBV15 to TRBJ1-1; D call uncertain. CDR3 in amino acids: CATSRDTLLNTEAFF. In DNA form, the CDR3 reads TGTGCCACCAGCAGAGATACCCTCCTGAACACTGAAGCTTTCTTT.